The clone carrying this TCR beta chain appeared a single time. The data originate from a study of blood T cell repertoires in COVID-19. Overall study: Samples taken during acute and convalescent COVID-19 were collected in the United States, Italy and Spain. PBMCs, B-cell-depleted T cells, or T cells were the source of the cDNA or gDNA that made up the material.

The CDR3 loop spans 16 amino acids. CDR1 and CDR2 (germline): SGHRS, YFSETQ. Trimming removed 4 bases from V and 0 bases from J; junction bases left unmatched: 5. Profiling relied on immunoSEQ multiplex PCR, and the TCRdb table lists in-frame clones only, not all of them. The data contain approximately 530,000 clones, approximately 88% of them seen just once; the ten biggest clones take up about 8%. J is TRBJ2-1 and V is TRBV5-1, with 9 bases fitting TRBD1. Sequencing was done on a sample of peripheral blood. This sequence was found in a woman between 45 and 65 years old with COVID-19, enrolled during active disease. The CDR3 region is CASSAGDRASYNEQFF. CDR3 nucleotide sequence: TGCGCCAGCAGCGCGGGGGACAGGGCCTCCTACAATGAGCAGTTCTTC.